The 22 T cell receptor beta chains reported below all come from one sample, sequenced in a study of cytomegalovirus exposure and HLA in healthy donors. PCR amplification relied on 60 Vbeta primers (plus 13 Jbeta primers). TCRdb's table, derived via immunoSEQ multiplex PCR, lists solely in-frame clones and lacks some. The sample includes about 120,000 clones, 80% of them seen just once. Sequencing used PBMCs. The receptors stem from a man aged 25-40 years in good health and CMV-seropositive.

V and J are TRBV5-6 and TRBJ2-2; TRBD2 matches 8 bases. The length of the CDR3 is 17 residues. The trim removed 2 bases at V and 2 bases at J, leaving 8 bases unmatched. CDR1 and CDR2 (germline): SGHDT, YYEEEE. The CDR3 DNA reads TGTGCCAGCAGCTTCTTCCTGCGGGGGGTTAACACCGGGGAGCTGTTTTTT. Its protein product is CASSFFLRGVNTGELFF. The full variable domain, rest sourced from reference TRBV5-6 and TRBJ2-2, is DAGVTQSPTHLIKTRGQQVTLRCSPKSGHDTVSWYQQALGQGPQFIFQYYEEEERQRGNFPDRFSGHQFPNYSSELNVNALLLGDSALYLCASSFFLRGVNTGELFFGEGSRLTVL.

The gene calls are TRBV12-5 and TRBJ1-2; 7 positions agree with TRBD1. This CDR3 contains 13 residues. Per the germline V gene, CDR1 is LGHNT and CDR2 is FRNRAP. Unmatched junction bases numbered 3, after V lost 5 bases and J lost 3 bases. CDR3 residues: CASGLTGDYGYTF. CDR3 in DNA: TGTGCTAGTGGTCTTACAGGGGACTATGGCTACACCTTC.

This clone appeared a few times. The V and J genes are TRBV5-1 and TRBJ1-2; D uncertain. This CDR3 has 13 amino acids. Germline assignment: CDR1 SGHRS and CDR2 YFSETQ. Trimming stripped 0 bases from V and 3 bases from J, with 6 bases between. The CDR3 sequence: CASSLDRHYGYTF. The CDR3 coding sequence is TGCGCCAGCAGCTTGGACAGACACTATGGCTACACCTTC.

This chain links TRBV6-5 with TRBJ2-7, with TRBD1 matching 7 bases. There are 14 residues in the CDR3. The germline CDR1 and CDR2 sequences are MNHEY and SVGAGI. V lost 4 bases and J lost 6; bases outside the gene matches: 9. The CDR3 spells CASSSATGAGEQYF. The CDR3 coding sequence is TGTGCCAGCAGTTCCGCCACAGGGGCTGGCGAGCAGTACTTC.

V is TRBV4-1 and J is TRBJ2-5, with D perhaps matching TRBD2 (5 bases). Germline V CDR1 and CDR2: MGHRA, YSYEKL. Trimming removed 3 bases from V and 11 bases from J, with 16 bases in between. CDR3 size: 13 residues. The DNA of the CDR3 is TGCGCCAGCAGCCAGGTGGCAACTGGGGAGCAGTACTTC. Its protein is CASSQVATGEQYF.

This clone was seen a few times. The chain uses TRBV6-1 and TRBJ2-2; no clear D gene. V shed 2 bases and J shed 1 base, with 8 bases lying between them. Looked up from germline, CDR1 is MNHNS and CDR2 is SASEGT. CDR3 length: 15 amino acids. The CDR3 reads CASSETVWNTGELFF. The CDR3 coding sequence is TGTGCCAGCAGTGAAACAGTATGGAACACCGGGGAGCTGTTTTTT.

The rearrangement uses TRBV2 and TRBJ2-7, with 7 bases aligning to TRBD1. V dropped 6 bases and J dropped 2; count of bases not matched to a gene: 4. There are 13 residues in the CDR3. The germline V gene has CDR1 SNHLY and CDR2 FYNNEI. Here the CDR3 DNA reads TGTGCCAGCAGCGAGGGACAGCCCTACGAGCAGTACTTC. It translates to CASSEGQPYEQYF.

This clone came up once. This chain uses TRBV18 with TRBJ1-2; 8 nucleotides match TRBD1. This CDR3 spans 14 amino acids. Germline loops: CDR1 KGHSH, CDR2 LQKENI. Germline trimming cut 2 bases from V and 7 bases from J; bases unmatched to any gene: 6. CDR3 protein: CASSPGQGQSGYTF. In DNA form, the CDR3 reads TGTGCCAGCTCACCAGGACAGGGTCAAAGTGGCTACACCTTC.

This clone was counted only a few times. This sequence joins TRBV5-8 and TRBJ2-6, with TRBD1 as a possible D gene (6 bases). Germline CDR1 SGHTS, CDR2 YDEGEE. The CDR3 loop spans 15 amino acids. V was pared by 3 bases and J by 6 bases, with 13 bases between. CDR3 sequence (DNA): TGTGCCAGCAGCTCTCAGACAGGTTTGGCCAACGTCCTGACTTTC. Protein sequence: CASSSQTGLANVLTF. Combining the CDR3 with reference TRBV5-8 and TRBJ2-6 gives the whole variable domain EAGVTQSPTHLIKTRGQQATLRCSPISGHTSVYWYQQALGLGLQFLLWYDEGEERNRGNFPPRFSGRQFPNYSSELNVNALELEDSALYLCASSSQTGLANVLTFGAGSRLTVL.

The rearrangement joins TRBV18 to TRBJ2-1; 7 bases fit TRBD2. CDR3 length equals 14 residues. After removal of 3 bases from V and 7 bases from J, the junction contained 6 bases not matched to a gene. Germline assignment: CDR1 KGHSH and CDR2 LQKENI. This CDR3 reads CASSPVTSSNEQFF. The CDR3 bases are TGTGCCAGCTCACCGGTGACTAGCTCGAATGAGCAGTTCTTC.

The chain uses TRBV4-1 and TRBJ1-1; TRBD1 matches at 7 bases. The J segment lost 0 bases and the V segment lost 1 base, leaving 5 bases of the junction unmatched. This CDR3 is built from 16 residues. CDR1 and CDR2 (germline): MGHRA, YSYEKL. CDR3 sequence reads: CASSQGAGGMNTEAFF. In nucleotides, the CDR3 is TGCGCCAGCAGCCAAGGCGCAGGGGGGATGAACACTGAAGCTTTCTTT.

The chain is built from TRBV2 and TRBJ2-3, with 9 bases fitting TRBD2. CDR1 and CDR2 (germline): SNHLY, FYNNEI. The CDR3 is 15 amino acids. With 3 bases clipped from V and 6 bases from J, the junction kept 7 bases outside the gene matches. The CDR3 region is CASSERLSGGDTQYF. The CDR3 DNA reads as TGTGCCAGCAGTGAGAGGCTCAGCGGGGGGGATACGCAGTATTTT. Full variable domain (rest looked up from reference TRBV2 and TRBJ2-3): EPEVTQTPSHQVTQMGQEVILRCVPISNHLYFYWYRQILGQKVEFLVSFYNNEISEKSEIFDDQFSVERPDGSNFTLKIRSTKLEDSAMYFCASSERLSGGDTQYFGPGTRLTVL.

This clone was observed a few times. V and J are TRBV9 and TRBJ2-5, with a possible D match to TRBD1 (5 bases). This CDR3 comprises 13 residues. V lost 3 bases to trimming and J lost 5 bases, with 11 bases between them. Germline V gene data show CDR1 as SGDLS and CDR2 as YYNGEE. The chain's CDR3 is CASSAQGWETQYF. The CDR3 coding sequence is TGTGCCAGCAGCGCCCAGGGTTGGGAGACCCAGTACTTC.

This clone has just one count. The chain combines TRBV19 with TRBJ2-6; the D is unclear. Looked up from germline, CDR1 is LNHDA and CDR2 is SQIVND (reference sequence). The CDR3 spans 14 residues. The V end was cut by 7 bases, the J end by 3 bases, with 10 bases between. CDR3 DNA sequence: TGTGCCAGTACCGTGACAAGTGGGGCCAACGTCCTGACTTTC. Translating it yields CASTVTSGANVLTF.

This clone was recorded once. This chain joins TRBV29-1 and TRBJ2-1, with TRBD1 as a possible D gene (6 bases). V lost 6 bases and J 10 bases, leaving 19 bases between the germline ends. Germline-derived CDR1 and CDR2 are SQVTM and ANQGSEA. The CDR3 runs to 13 residues. CDR3 protein: CSVRTAGFMEQFF. The CDR3 DNA reads TGCAGCGTCCGGACAGCCGGGTTTATGGAGCAGTTCTTC.

V gene TRBV7-8 combines with J gene TRBJ1-5, with TRBD1 matching 8 bases. V lost 1 base, J lost 6 bases, and 2 bases stayed unmatched. This CDR3 spans 14 amino acids. In germline, CDR1 is SGHVS, CDR2 FQNEAQ. The CDR3 DNA reads as TGTGCCAGCAGCTTAGGGACAGGGAGTCAGCCCCAGCATTTT. Translation: CASSLGTGSQPQHF.

This clone came up once. V and J are TRBV7-3 and TRBJ2-3; 7 nucleotides match TRBD1. J gave up 4 bases and V 1 base, and 2 bases lay outside the gene matches. CDR3 length equals 14 residues. Germline values: CDR1 SGHTA, CDR2 FQGTGA. As DNA, the CDR3 is TGTGCCAGCAGCTTAAAGGGGGCCGCAGATACGCAGTATTTT. Translating it yields CASSLKGAADTQYF.

V and J are TRBV4-1 and TRBJ2-3, with D unresolved. The ends were cut back, 1 base at V and 13 bases at J, with 15 bases in the middle. Germline CDR1 and CDR2: MGHRA and YSYEKL. This CDR3 has 13 amino acids. CDR3 protein: CASSQGVETKKYF. DNA of the CDR3: TGCGCCAGCAGCCAAGGGGTAGAGACAAAGAAGTATTTT.

This clone came up a few times. J is TRBJ1-4 and V is TRBV30, with D unresolved. Germline V gives CDR1 GTSNPN, CDR2 SVGIG (reference sequence). The ends were cut back, 4 bases at V and 7 bases at J, with 10 bases in the middle. There are 12 residues in the CDR3. Here the CDR3 reads CAWNILSEKLFF. CDR3 coding DNA: TGTGCCTGGAACATCTTAAGTGAAAAACTGTTTTTT.

The chain joins TRBV6-5 to TRBJ1-5, with 7 bases aligning to TRBD1. Germline lookup yields CDR1 MNHEY and CDR2 SVGAGI. CDR3 length: 15 residues. V lost 6 bases to trimming and J lost 0 bases; unmatched junction nucleotides: 5. CDR3 region: CASRRQGNSNQPQHF. DNA for the CDR3: TGTGCCAGCAGACGACAGGGAAATAGCAATCAGCCCCAGCATTTT.

This rearrangement joins TRBV19 to TRBJ2-3, with TRBD2 matching over 12 bases. J gave up 0 bases and V 2 bases, and 12 bases lay outside the gene matches. This CDR3 spans 20 amino acids. Looked up from germline, CDR1 is LNHDA and CDR2 is SQIVND (reference sequence). CDR3 loop: CASSIRLAGDSAVSTDTQYF. Here the CDR3 DNA reads TGTGCCAGTAGTATAAGACTAGCGGGGGATTCGGCAGTAAGCACAGATACGCAGTATTTT.

The CDR3 loop reads CASSFYPGELFF. The CDR3 coding sequence is TGTGCCAGCAGCTTTTATCCCGGGGAGCTGTTTTTT. The J gene is TRBJ2-2, the V gene TRBV5-6; D is ambiguous. V was pared by 2 bases and J by 6 bases, with 5 bases between. The CDR3 covers 12 residues. The V gene's germline CDR1 is SGHDT and CDR2 YYEEEE.